This TCR beta chain was captured by sequencing in a study of STAT5B mutations in CD4+ large granular lymphocyte leukemia. Findings of the study overall: CD4-sorted patient repertoires seemed more clonal than healthy CD4+ repertoires.

Repertoires were generated with immunoSEQ multiplex PCR, while TCRdb's copy carries only in-frame clones and drops some. This sample has fewer than 5,000 clones, with about 77% found just once. About this clone: No antigen is known for it.

Trimming removed 3 bases from V and 6 bases from J, with 5 bases in between. CDR3 size: 11 residues. Germline V gene lookup returns CDR1 SEHNR and CDR2 FQNEAQ (reference sequence). The receptor's source is a man in his 60s with CD4+ T-cell large granular lymphocyte leukemia. The sample taken for sequencing was PBMCs. The V and J genes are TRBV7-9 and TRBJ1-1; unclear D gene. CDR3 sequence: CASSFSPEAFF. The CDR3 DNA is TGTGCCAGCAGCTTTTCACCTGAAGCTTTCTTT.